The table lists the clone carrying this T cell receptor (beta chain) with a count of one. Its specificity is unknown. The data derive from a study of cytomegalovirus exposure and HLA in healthy donors. The PCR ran on 60 Vbeta and 13 Jbeta primers. Libraries were prepared by immunoSEQ multiplex PCR; TCRdb keeps only in-frame clonotypes and omits some of them. The table shows roughly 110,000 clones, with 71% occurring only once. Study-level findings and limits: In vitro data verified a few CMV-associated chains as specific for CMV antigens. Many donors carried some public TCRs, although rarity characterized most TCR sequences. The study designated fewer than 200 TCR beta chains cytomegalovirus-associated.

V dropped 3 bases and J dropped 5 bases, with 10 bases sitting between them. Germline loops: CDR1 MGHDK, CDR2 SYGVNS. This CDR3 is built from 13 residues. The origin of this receptor is a female donor in good health and CMV-seronegative. The chain recombines TRBV25-1 with TRBJ1-1; perhaps TRBD1 as D (6 bases). The source material was PBMCs. The CDR3 region is CASSDQGRTEAFF. As DNA, the CDR3 is TGTGCCAGCAGTGACCAGGGGCGAACTGAAGCTTTCTTT.